The clone carrying this T cell receptor beta chain was detected once. The CDR3 extends over 17 amino acids. Germline lookup yields CDR1 MGHRA and CDR2 YSYEKL. Trimming cost V 0 bases and J 6 bases; bases outside gene matches: 9. As processed by the authors: Estimation of nucleated cell counts relied on the amplification of reference gene primers. TCRdb's copy holds only in-frame clones and misses some; the assay was immunoSEQ multiplex PCR. From that table come the V and J calls and clone size; the DNA was used to work out D and trimming. This sample has more than 140,000 clones; about 91% occur once, and the top ten carry 1.5% to 1.9%. These data come from a study of blood T cell repertoires in COVID-19. Across the whole study: There were acute and convalescent COVID-19 samples, and they came from the United States, Italy and Spain. PBMCs, B-cell-depleted T cells, or T cells were the source of the cDNA or gDNA that made up the material.

The chain recombines TRBV4-1 with TRBJ2-1; 9 bases agree with TRBD1. The sequenced material came from peripheral blood. The receptor was isolated from a woman aged 60 to 75 with acute or convalescent COVID-19. The CDR3: CASSQDGTGYPGNEQFF. The CDR3, as DNA: TGCGCCAGCAGCCAAGATGGGACAGGGTATCCGGGCAATGAGCAGTTCTTC.